A selection of T cell receptor beta chains follows, all from one sample in a study of blood T cell repertoires in COVID-19. Generated by immunoSEQ multiplex PCR, the TCRdb table keeps only in-frame clones and is missing some. The sample includes about 210,000 clones, around 84% of them seen just once. Sequenced input: peripheral blood. These receptors came from a man aged 50-60 years with active or convalescent COVID-19. The CDR3 runs from the conserved cysteine through the conserved F or W. The D gene is left open where the match is weak. A row's size may be missing; if present it is once, few, many or a size class.

j_call | v_call | d_call | clone_size | cdr3_aa | cdr3_nt
TRBJ1-2 | TRBV5-4 | NA | few | CASRWGGALYGYTF | TGTGCCAGCAGGTGGGGAGGGGCCCTCTATGGCTACACCTTC
TRBJ1-6 | TRBV7-2 | TRBD1 | NA | CASSFSGTGVNSPLHF | TGTGCCAGCAGCTTTTCGGGGACAGGGGTCAATTCACCCCTCCACTTT
TRBJ2-7 | TRBV11-2 | TRBD1 | once | CASSLGHRTGEQYF | TGTGCCAGCAGCTTAGGACACAGGACAGGGGAGCAGTACTTC
TRBJ2-2 | TRBV11-3 | TRBD1 | NA | CASSPPSGGTGELFF | TGTGCCAGCAGCCCACCCTCAGGGGGTACCGGGGAGCTGTTTTTT
TRBJ2-7 | TRBV18 | NA | few | CASSPEGYEQYF | TGTGCCAGCTCACCAGAGGGATACGAGCAGTACTTC
TRBJ2-1 | TRBV29-1 | TRBD1 | NA | CSASSGQGAGSYNEQFF | TGCAGCGCCAGCTCGGGACAGGGGGCCGGCTCCTACAATGAGCAGTTCTTC
TRBJ1-2 | TRBV5-4 | NA | NA | CASSLNTAGNYGYTF | TGTGCCAGCAGCTTGAATACGGCGGGTAACTATGGCTACACCTTC
TRBJ2-1 | TRBV4-3 | TRBD2 | few | CASSPLAGANNEQFF | TGCGCCAGCAGCCCTTTAGCGGGAGCCAACAATGAGCAGTTCTTC
TRBJ1-2 | TRBV5-5 | NA | NA | CASSLGTAGGYTF | TGTGCCAGCAGCTTGGGGACAGCGGGGGGCTACACCTTC
TRBJ2-7 | TRBV15 | TRBD2 | NA | CATSRDLPALAGQYEQYF | TGTGCCACCAGCAGAGATCTCCCCGCACTAGCGGGCCAATACGAGCAGTACTTC
TRBJ1-1 | TRBV7-2 | TRBD1 | few | CASSRDRFKAFF | TGTGCCAGCAGCCGGGACAGGTTTAAAGCTTTCTTT
TRBJ1-1 | TRBV28 | NA | NA | CASSPVPNTEAFF | TGTGCCAGCAGCCCCGTCCCGAACACTGAAGCTTTCTTT